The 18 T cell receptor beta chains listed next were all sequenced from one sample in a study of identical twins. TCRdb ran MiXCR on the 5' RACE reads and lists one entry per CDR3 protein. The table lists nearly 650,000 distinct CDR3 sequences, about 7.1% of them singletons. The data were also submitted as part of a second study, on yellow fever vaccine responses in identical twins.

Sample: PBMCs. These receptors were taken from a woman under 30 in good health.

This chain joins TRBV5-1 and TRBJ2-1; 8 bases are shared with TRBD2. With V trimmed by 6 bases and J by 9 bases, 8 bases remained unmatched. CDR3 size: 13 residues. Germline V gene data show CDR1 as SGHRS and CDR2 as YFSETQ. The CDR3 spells CASTPGGRGEQFF. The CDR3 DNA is TGCGCCAGCACCCCGGGGGGGCGCGGTGAGCAGTTCTTC.

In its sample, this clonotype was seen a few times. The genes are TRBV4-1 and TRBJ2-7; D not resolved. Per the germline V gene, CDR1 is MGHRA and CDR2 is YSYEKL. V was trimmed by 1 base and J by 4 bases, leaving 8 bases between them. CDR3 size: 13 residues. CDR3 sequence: CASSQADEYEQYF. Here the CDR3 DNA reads TGCGCCAGCAGCCAAGCGGACGAGTACGAGCAGTACTTC.

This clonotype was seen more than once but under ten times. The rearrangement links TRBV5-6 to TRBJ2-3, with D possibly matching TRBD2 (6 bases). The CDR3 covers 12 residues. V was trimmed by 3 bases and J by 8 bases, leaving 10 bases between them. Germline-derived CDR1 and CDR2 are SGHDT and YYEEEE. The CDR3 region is CASSSEEGTQYF. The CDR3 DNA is TGTGCCAGCAGCTCAGAGGAGGGTACGCAGTATTTT. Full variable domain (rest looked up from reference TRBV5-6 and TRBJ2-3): DAGVTQSPTHLIKTRGQQVTLRCSPKSGHDTVSWYQQALGQGPQFIFQYYEEEERQRGNFPDRFSGHQFPNYSSELNVNALLLGDSALYLCASSSEEGTQYFGPGTRLTVL.

This CDR3 is CASSSQVAGDPKGSYNEQFF. In DNA form, the CDR3 reads TGCGCCAGCAGCTCTCAGGTGGCGGGAGACCCTAAGGGCTCCTACAATGAGCAGTTCTTC. V is TRBV5-1 and J is TRBJ2-1; 7 nucleotides line up with TRBD2. Germline CDR1 and CDR2: SGHRS and YFSETQ. The junction had 18 bases not matched to a gene; V was cut back by 3 bases and J by 0 bases. The CDR3 has 20 residues.

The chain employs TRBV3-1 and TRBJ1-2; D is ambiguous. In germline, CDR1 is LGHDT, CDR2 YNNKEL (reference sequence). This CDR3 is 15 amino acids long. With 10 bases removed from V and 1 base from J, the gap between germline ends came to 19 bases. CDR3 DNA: TGTGCCACCACCAACGAGGGCCCTAGTAACTATGGCTACACCTTC. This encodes CATTNEGPSNYGYTF.

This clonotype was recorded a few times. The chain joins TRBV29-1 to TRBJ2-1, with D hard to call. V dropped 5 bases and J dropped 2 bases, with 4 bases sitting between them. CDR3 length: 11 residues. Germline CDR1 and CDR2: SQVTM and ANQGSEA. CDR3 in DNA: TGCAGCGTTCCCACCTACAATGAGCAGTTCTTC. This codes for CSVPTYNEQFF.

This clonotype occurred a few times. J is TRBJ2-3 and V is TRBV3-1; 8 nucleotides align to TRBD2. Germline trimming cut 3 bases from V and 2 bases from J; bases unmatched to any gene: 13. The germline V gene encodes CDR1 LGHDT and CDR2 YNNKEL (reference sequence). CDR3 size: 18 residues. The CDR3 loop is CASSQVVGGGRSTDTQYF. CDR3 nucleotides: TGTGCCAGCAGCCAGGTAGTGGGAGGCGGGAGGTCCACAGATACGCAGTATTTT.

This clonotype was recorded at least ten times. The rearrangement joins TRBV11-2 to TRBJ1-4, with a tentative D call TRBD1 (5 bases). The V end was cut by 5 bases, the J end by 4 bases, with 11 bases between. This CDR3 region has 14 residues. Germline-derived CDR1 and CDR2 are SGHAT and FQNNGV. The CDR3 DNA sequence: TGTGCCAGCAGCCCGGGACGGTTTAATGAAAAACTGTTTTTT. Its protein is CASSPGRFNEKLFF.

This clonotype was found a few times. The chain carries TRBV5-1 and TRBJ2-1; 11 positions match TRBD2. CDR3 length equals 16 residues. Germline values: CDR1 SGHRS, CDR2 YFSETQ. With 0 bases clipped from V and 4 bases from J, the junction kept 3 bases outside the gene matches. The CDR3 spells CASSLVIAGGYNEQFF. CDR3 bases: TGCGCCAGCAGCTTGGTCATAGCGGGAGGGTACAATGAGCAGTTCTTC.

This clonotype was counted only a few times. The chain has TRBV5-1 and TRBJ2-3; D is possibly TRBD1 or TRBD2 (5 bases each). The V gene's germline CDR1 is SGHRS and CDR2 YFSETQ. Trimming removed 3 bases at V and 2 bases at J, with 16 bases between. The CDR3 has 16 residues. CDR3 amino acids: CASSSGRTSPTDTQYF. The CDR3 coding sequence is TGCGCCAGCAGCTCGGGGCGGACATCCCCCACAGATACGCAGTATTTT.

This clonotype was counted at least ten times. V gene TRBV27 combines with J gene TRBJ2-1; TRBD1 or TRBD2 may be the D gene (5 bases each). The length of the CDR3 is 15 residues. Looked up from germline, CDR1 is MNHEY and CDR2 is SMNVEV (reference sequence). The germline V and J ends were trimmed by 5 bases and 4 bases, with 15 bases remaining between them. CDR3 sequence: CASSPAGREYNEQFF. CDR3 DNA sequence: TGTGCCAGCAGTCCCGCGGGCAGGGAGTACAATGAGCAGTTCTTC.

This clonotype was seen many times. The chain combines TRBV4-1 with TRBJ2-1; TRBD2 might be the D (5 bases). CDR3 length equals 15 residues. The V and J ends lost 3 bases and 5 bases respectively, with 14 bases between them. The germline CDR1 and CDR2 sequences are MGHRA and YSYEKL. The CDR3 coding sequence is TGCGCCAGCAGCCATTTGGGCGGACTGGACAATGAGCAGTTCTTC. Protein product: CASSHLGGLDNEQFF.

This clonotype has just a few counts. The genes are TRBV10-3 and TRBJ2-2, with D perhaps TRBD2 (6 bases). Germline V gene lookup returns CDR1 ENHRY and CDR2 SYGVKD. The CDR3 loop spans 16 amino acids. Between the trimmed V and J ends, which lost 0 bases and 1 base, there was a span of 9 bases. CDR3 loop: CAISESGTLNTGELFF. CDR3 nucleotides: TGTGCCATCAGTGAGTCCGGGACTTTGAACACCGGGGAGCTGTTTTTT.

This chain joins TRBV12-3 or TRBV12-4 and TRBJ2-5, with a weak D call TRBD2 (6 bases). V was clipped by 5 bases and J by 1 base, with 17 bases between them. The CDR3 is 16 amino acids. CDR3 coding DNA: TGTGCCAGCAGTCCCAGGTGGCGGGGACTCCAAGAGACCCAGTACTTC. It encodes CASSPRWRGLQETQYF.

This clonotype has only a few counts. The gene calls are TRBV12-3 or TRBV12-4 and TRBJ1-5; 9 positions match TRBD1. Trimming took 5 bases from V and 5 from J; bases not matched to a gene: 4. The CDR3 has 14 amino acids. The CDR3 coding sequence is TGTGCCAGCAGTGAACAGGGGGCTGATCAGCCCCAGCATTTT. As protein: CASSEQGADQPQHF.

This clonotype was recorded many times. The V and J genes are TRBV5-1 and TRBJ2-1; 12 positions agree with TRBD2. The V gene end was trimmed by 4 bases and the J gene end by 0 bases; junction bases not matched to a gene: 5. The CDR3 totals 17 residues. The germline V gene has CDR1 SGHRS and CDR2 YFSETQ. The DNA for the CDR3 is TGCGCCAGCAGCGTGACTAGCGGGAGCCTCTCCTACAATGAGCAGTTCTTC. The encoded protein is CASSVTSGSLSYNEQFF.

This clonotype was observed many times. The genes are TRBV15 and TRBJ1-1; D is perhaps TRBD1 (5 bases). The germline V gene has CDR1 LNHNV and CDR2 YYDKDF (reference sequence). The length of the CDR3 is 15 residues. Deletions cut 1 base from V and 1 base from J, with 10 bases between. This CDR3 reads CATSRGGGTNTEAFF. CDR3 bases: TGTGCCACCAGCAGAGGGGGGGGGACGAACACTGAAGCTTTCTTT. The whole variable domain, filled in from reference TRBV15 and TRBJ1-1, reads DAMVIQNPRYQVTQFGKPVTLSCSQTLNHNVMYWYQQKSSQAPKLLFHYYDKDFNNEADTPDNFQSRRPNTSFCFLDIRSPGLGDTAMYLCATSRGGGTNTEAFFGQGTRLTVV.

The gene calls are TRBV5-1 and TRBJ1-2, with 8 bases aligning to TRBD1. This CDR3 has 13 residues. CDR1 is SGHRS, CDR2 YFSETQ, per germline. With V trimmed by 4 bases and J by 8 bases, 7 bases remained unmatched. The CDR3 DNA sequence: TGCGCCAGCAGCGCAGGACAGGGACTCGGCTACACCTTC. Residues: CASSAGQGLGYTF.